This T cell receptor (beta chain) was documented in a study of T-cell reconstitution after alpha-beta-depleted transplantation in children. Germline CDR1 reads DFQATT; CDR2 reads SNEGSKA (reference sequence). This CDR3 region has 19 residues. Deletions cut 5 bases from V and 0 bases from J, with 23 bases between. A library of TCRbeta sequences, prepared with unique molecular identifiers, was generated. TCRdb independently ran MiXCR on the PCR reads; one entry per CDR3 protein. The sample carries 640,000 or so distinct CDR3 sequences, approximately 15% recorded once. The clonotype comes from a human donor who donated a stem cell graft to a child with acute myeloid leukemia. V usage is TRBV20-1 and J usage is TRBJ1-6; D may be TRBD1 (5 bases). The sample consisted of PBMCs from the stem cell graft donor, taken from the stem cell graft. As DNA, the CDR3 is TGCAGTGCTCCCGCCGGCCAGGGAGGCGAAAGCTCCTATAATTCACCCCTCCACTTT. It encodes CSAPAGQGGESSYNSPLHF.